The following is a T cell receptor beta chain sequence with its context. The source of the sample is a study of patients and donors after allogeneic stem cell transplantation. The CDR3 consists of 15 residues. The germline CDR1 and CDR2 sequences are SGHTA and FQGTGA. V lost 5 bases, J lost 4 bases, and 16 bases lay in between. TCRdb itself ran the RT-PCR reads through MiXCR, one entry per CDR3 protein. The sample includes roughly 200,000 distinct CDR3 sequences, less than 45% of them seen just once. The origin of this receptor is a human donor who was either an allogeneic HSCT recipient or a stem cell or donor lymphocyte infusion donor (not recorded which). It is not recorded whose cells these are; they may come from a transplant donor. The chain carries TRBV7-3 and TRBJ2-3; the D gene is possibly TRBD1 (5 bases). Sequenced: blood, either unsorted or a sorted T cell fraction (not recorded which). CDR3 bases: TGTGCCAGCAGCCCCCGGTTTGGGGCCGCAGATACGCAGTATTTT. Translating it yields CASSPRFGAADTQYF.